Listed here are 20 T cell receptor beta chains from one sample, sequenced in a study of post-analysis software for immune sequencing data. The study's findings and limits: Controls showed lower frequencies than patients for several TRBV segments, and TRBV5-6, TRBV5-1 and TRBV20-1 were among these.

Unique molecular identifiers were built into the TCR beta cDNA libraries. In TCRdb, the PCR reads were re-called with MiXCR into one record per CDR3 protein. This table has roughly 650,000 distinct CDR3 sequences, 55% to 70% appearing once. No antigen is known for these receptors. The sequencing input was blood. Receptor source: a girl aged 2 to 9 with multiple sclerosis.

The table lists this clonotype with a few counts. V and J are TRBV10-3 and TRBJ2-7, with TRBD2 matching over 14 bases. V was pared by 9 bases and J by 2 bases, with 3 bases of the junction left unmatched. Germline CDR1 reads ENHRY; CDR2 reads SYGVKD. CDR3 length equals 14 residues. CDR3 loop: CAIRTSGGTYEQYF. The CDR3 DNA sequence: TGTGCCATTAGGACTAGCGGGGGGACCTACGAGCAGTACTTC.

The chain is built from TRBV10-3 and TRBJ2-7; TRBD2 matches 13 bases. TRBJ2-5 matches the DNA end more closely, so the J call is doubtful. Germline V lookup: CDR1 ENHRY, CDR2 SYGVKD. CDR3 size: 16 residues. The CDR3 sequence is CAISKEGLAGSGTQYF. The DNA of the CDR3 is TGTGCCATCAGTAAGGAGGGACTAGCGGGAAGTGGGACCCAGTACTTC.

V usage is TRBV12-3 or TRBV12-4 and J usage is TRBJ2-5, with a possible D match to TRBD2 (6 bases). The CDR3 contains 14 residues. V lost 8 bases and J lost 1, with 14 bases in between. The CDR3 reads CASGMAGSQETQYF. DNA of the CDR3: TGTGCCAGCGGTATGGCGGGGAGCCAAGAGACCCAGTACTTC.

The chain carries TRBV9 and TRBJ2-1, with TRBD2 identical over 7 bases. Germline lookup yields CDR1 SGDLS and CDR2 YYNGEE. This CDR3 is 15 amino acids long. Trimming took 4 bases from V and 8 from J; bases not matched to a gene: 12. The CDR3 here is CASSPPGEGRYEQFF. CDR3 coding DNA: TGTGCCAGCAGCCCTCCGGGGGAGGGGAGGTATGAGCAGTTCTTC.

DNA of the CDR3: TGTGCCAGCTCACCAATCACAGCTCAAGAGACCCAGTACTTC. Translated: CASSPITAQETQYF. The rearrangement uses TRBV18 and TRBJ2-5; D not certain. CDR1 is KGHSH and CDR2 is LQKENI in the germline V gene. The V end lost 2 bases, the J end lost 2 bases, and 9 bases lay between the germline ends. There are 14 residues in the CDR3.

The V call is TRBV7-2, the J call TRBJ2-5; 9 nucleotides agree with TRBD2. From germline, CDR1 is SGHTA and CDR2 FQGNSA. The CDR3 extends over 15 amino acids. Trimming cost V 5 bases and J 6 bases; bases outside gene matches: 10. For the CDR3, the DNA is TGTGCCAGCAGCCTTGGGGGCGGGAGGGCGAAGACCCAGTACTTC. It encodes CASSLGGGRAKTQYF.

The chain employs TRBV29-1 and TRBJ2-1, with D perhaps being TRBD1 or TRBD2 (5 bases each). The CDR3 is 11 amino acids. The ends were cut back, 3 bases at V and 7 bases at J, with 7 bases in the middle. CDR1 and CDR2 (germline): SQVTM, ANQGSEA. As DNA, the CDR3 is TGCAGCGTTGAGAGGGGAAATGAGCAGTTCTTC. The encoded protein is CSVERGNEQFF.

The chain is built from TRBV6-2 or TRBV6-3 and TRBJ2-1, with D perhaps matching TRBD2 (5 bases). This CDR3 has 15 residues. V lost 0 bases and J lost 8, with 14 bases in between. Germline V gene sequence: CDR1 MNHEY, CDR2 SVGEGT. The CDR3 is CASSYSLGIGHEQFF. CDR3 coding DNA: TGTGCCAGCAGTTACTCACTAGGAATAGGTCATGAGCAGTTCTTC.

The CDR3 sequence is CSAPGQGYERYF. The CDR3 DNA is TGCAGTGCGCCGGGACAGGGGTACGAGCGGTACTTC. The rearrangement joins TRBV20-1 to TRBJ2-4, with TRBD1 matching 10 bases. The CDR3 spans 12 residues. The germline gives CDR1 DFQATT, CDR2 SNEGSKA (reference sequence). With 6 bases clipped from V and 15 bases from J, the junction kept 11 bases outside the gene matches.

This chain joins TRBV6-1 and TRBJ2-7; perhaps TRBD2 as D (5 bases). V lost 4 bases and J lost 4, with 11 bases in between. CDR3 size: 13 residues. Germline CDR1 MNHNS, CDR2 SASEGT. CDR3 residues: CASSGGAVYEQYF. As DNA, the CDR3 is TGTGCCAGCAGTGGGGGAGCAGTGTACGAGCAGTACTTC.

The V gene is TRBV20-1, the J gene TRBJ2-1; 8 nucleotides match TRBD2. Trimming at V came to 4 bases and at J to 10 bases, leaving 15 bases not matched to a gene. Per the germline V gene, CDR1 is DFQATT and CDR2 is SNEGSKA (reference sequence). The CDR3 is 15 amino acids. The CDR3 DNA reads as TGCAGTGCTATCCCGGGGACTAGTAATGCCGGCGAGCAGTTCTTC. This encodes CSAIPGTSNAGEQFF.

The chain is built from TRBV6-2 or TRBV6-3 and TRBJ2-5; the D gene is possibly TRBD2 (5 bases). V was shortened by 3 bases and J by 1 base, with 18 bases between the two germline ends. The CDR3 sequence is 17 residues long. Germline CDR1 and CDR2: MNHEY and SVGEGT. The CDR3 DNA is TGTGCCAGCAGTTATTCGGACGAGACCGAGGGCCAAGAGACCCAGTACTTC. Protein: CASSYSDETEGQETQYF.

There are a few counts of this clonotype. The chain employs TRBV20-1 and TRBJ2-6, with D possibly TRBD2 on 7 matching bases. This CDR3 has 15 residues. CDR1 and CDR2 from the germline V gene are DFQATT and SNEGSKA (reference sequence). Trimming pared 5 bases from V and 0 bases from J, leaving 11 bases between. Here the CDR3 reads CSAGGASSGANVLTF. The CDR3 coding sequence is TGCAGTGCTGGGGGGGCCTCCTCTGGGGCCAACGTCCTGACTTTC.

As to this clonotype: The germline gene is not matched at one end of the junction; a read error may be the cause. The rearrangement uses TRBV2 and TRBJ2-7, with 8 bases aligning to TRBD1. Germline V gene sequence: CDR1 SNHLY, CDR2 FYNNEI. The CDR3 runs 14 residues. CDR3 DNA sequence: TGTACCAGCAGTGGAATGACAGGGGCCTACGAGCAGTACTTC. Its translation is CTSSGMTGAYEQYF.

This clonotype is a singleton in its sample. This chain joins TRBV10-3 and TRBJ2-1; 8 positions match TRBD1. J lost 2 bases, V lost 10 bases, and 10 bases had no gene match. From germline, CDR1 is ENHRY and CDR2 SYGVKD. The CDR3 runs to 15 residues. CDR3 protein: CATWGLDRAYNEQFF. DNA of the CDR3: TGTGCCACCTGGGGTCTGGACAGGGCCTACAATGAGCAGTTCTTC.

The V gene is TRBV7-2, the J gene TRBJ2-1; D gene ambiguous. The CDR3 has 15 residues. The V end lost 1 base, the J end lost 4 bases, and 11 bases lay between the germline ends. Germline V lookup: CDR1 SGHTA, CDR2 FQGNSA. The CDR3 sequence is CASSLVRAGYNEQFF. The CDR3 bases are TGTGCCAGCAGCTTAGTGCGAGCCGGGTACAATGAGCAGTTCTTC. The whole variable domain, filled in from reference TRBV7-2 and TRBJ2-1, reads GAGVSQSPSNKVTEKGKDVELRCDPISGHTALYWYRQSLGQGLEFLIYFQGNSAPDKSGLPSDRFSAERTGGSVSTLTIQRTQQEDSAVYLCASSLVRAGYNEQFFGPGTRLTVL.

This chain connects TRBV29-1 to TRBJ1-2; TRBD1 is a possible D gene (5 bases). The germline V gene encodes CDR1 SQVTM and CDR2 ANQGSEA. The CDR3 extends over 15 amino acids. The V and J ends lost 5 bases and 3 bases respectively, with 19 bases between them. The CDR3 nucleotides read TGCAGCGTTACTAAGAGGGGAGACCCCGACTATGGCTACACCTTC. Protein product: CSVTKRGDPDYGYTF.

The table lists this clonotype with a few counts. The chain joins TRBV25-1 to TRBJ2-4, with D uncertain. The CDR3 is 15 residues long. V was clipped by 4 bases and J by 0 bases, with 10 bases between them. The germline gives CDR1 MGHDK, CDR2 SYGVNS. CDR3: CASSAWTEAKNIQYF. The CDR3 DNA is TGTGCCAGCAGTGCCTGGACGGAAGCCAAAAACATTCAGTACTTC.

The chain carries TRBV6-6 and TRBJ1-1; D not resolved. CDR3 length: 13 residues. CDR1 MNHNY and CDR2 SVGAGI come from the germline V gene (reference sequence). Trimming shortened V by 6 bases and J by 4 bases, and 12 bases separated the two germline ends. CDR3 sequence: CASSIKWPTEAFF. CDR3 sequence (DNA): TGTGCCAGCAGCATTAAGTGGCCCACTGAAGCTTTCTTT.

The sample holds a few counts of this clonotype. The chain employs TRBV12-3 or TRBV12-4 and TRBJ1-2; 9 bases line up with TRBD1. J was trimmed by 7 bases and V by 4 bases; bases with no gene match: 13. This CDR3 has 16 residues. The CDR3: CASSSPRDRVSGGYTF. CDR3 in DNA: TGTGCCAGCAGTTCCCCCCGGGACAGGGTTAGCGGTGGCTACACCTTC.